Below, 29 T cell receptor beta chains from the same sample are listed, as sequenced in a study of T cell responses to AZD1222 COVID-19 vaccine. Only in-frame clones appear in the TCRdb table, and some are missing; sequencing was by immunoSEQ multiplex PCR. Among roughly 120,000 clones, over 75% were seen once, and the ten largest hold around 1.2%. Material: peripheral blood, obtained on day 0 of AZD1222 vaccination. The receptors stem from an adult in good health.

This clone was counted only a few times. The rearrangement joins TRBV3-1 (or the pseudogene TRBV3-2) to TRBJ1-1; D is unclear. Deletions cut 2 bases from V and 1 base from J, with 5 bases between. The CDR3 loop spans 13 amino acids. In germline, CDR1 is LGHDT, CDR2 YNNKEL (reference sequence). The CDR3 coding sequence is TGTGCCAGCAGCCAAATCCAGAACACTGAAGCTTTCTTT. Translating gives CASSQIQNTEAFF.

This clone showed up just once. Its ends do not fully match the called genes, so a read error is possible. CDR3 sequence (DNA): TGTGCCAGCAGTTATCCCGACAGCGAGCCGGGCGTCTTC. Translation gives CASSYPDSEPGVF. The V gene is TRBV6-2 or TRBV6-3, the J gene TRBJ2-1, with TRBD1 as a possible D gene (5 bases). Germline CDR1 is MNHEY and CDR2 is SVGEGT. The CDR3 runs to 13 residues.

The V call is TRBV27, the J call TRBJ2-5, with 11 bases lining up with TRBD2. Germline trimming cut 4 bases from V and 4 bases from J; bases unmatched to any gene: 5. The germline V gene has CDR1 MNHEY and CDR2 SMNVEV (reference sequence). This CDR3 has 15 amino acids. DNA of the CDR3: TGTGCCAGCAGTTGGACTAGCGGGTCACGAGAGACCCAGTACTTC. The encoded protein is CASSWTSGSRETQYF.

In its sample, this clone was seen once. In DNA form, the CDR3 reads TGTGCCAGCAGTCGTGGGACAATGAACACTGAAGCTTTCTTT. Protein sequence: CASSRGTMNTEAFF. The chain couples TRBV2 to TRBJ1-1; D perhaps matches TRBD1 (6 bases). The CDR3 is 14 amino acids. The germline V and J ends were trimmed by 5 bases and 0 bases, with 10 bases remaining between them. Germline-derived CDR1 and CDR2 are SNHLY and FYNNEI.

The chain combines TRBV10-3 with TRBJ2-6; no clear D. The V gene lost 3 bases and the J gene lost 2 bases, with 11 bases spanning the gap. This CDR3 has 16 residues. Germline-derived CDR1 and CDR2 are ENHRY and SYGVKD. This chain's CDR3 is CAISDGSHPGANVLTF. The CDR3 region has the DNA TGTGCCATCAGTGATGGTTCCCATCCTGGGGCCAACGTCCTGACTTTC.

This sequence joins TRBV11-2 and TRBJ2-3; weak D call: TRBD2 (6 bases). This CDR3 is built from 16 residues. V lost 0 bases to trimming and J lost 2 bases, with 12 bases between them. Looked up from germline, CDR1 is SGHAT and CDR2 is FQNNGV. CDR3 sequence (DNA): TGTGCCAGCAGCTTAGATGTAGCGGACTACACAGATACGCAGTATTTT. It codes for CASSLDVADYTDTQYF.

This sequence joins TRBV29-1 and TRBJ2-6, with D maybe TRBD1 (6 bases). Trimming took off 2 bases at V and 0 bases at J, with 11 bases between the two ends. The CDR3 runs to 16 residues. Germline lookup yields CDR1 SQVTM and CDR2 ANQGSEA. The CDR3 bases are TGCAGCGTTGAAACGACAGGAGTCTCTGGGGCCAACGTCCTGACTTTC. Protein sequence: CSVETTGVSGANVLTF.

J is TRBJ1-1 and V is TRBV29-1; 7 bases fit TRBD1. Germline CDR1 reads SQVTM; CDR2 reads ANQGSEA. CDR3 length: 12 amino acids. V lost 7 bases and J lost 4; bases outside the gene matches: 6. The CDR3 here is CSAQGGFTEAFF. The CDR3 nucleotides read TGCAGCGCTCAGGGGGGATTCACTGAAGCTTTCTTT.

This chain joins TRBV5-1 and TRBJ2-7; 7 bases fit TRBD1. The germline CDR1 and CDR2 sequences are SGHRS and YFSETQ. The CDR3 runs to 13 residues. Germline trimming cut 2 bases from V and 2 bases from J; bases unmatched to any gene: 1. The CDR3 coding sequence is TGCGCCAGCAGCTTCGACAGGGCCTACGAGCAGTACTTC. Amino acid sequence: CASSFDRAYEQYF.

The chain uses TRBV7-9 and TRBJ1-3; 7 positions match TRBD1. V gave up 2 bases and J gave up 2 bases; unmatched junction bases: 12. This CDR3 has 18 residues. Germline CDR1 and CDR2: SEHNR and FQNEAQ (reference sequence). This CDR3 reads CASSLNEGGAGAGNTIYF. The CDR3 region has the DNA TGTGCCAGCAGCTTAAACGAAGGGGGCGCAGGAGCTGGAAACACCATATATTTT.

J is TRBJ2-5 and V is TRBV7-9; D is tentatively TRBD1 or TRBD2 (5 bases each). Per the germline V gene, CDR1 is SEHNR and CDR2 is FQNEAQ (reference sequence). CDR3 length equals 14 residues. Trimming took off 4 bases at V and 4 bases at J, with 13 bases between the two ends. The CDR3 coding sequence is TGTGCCAGCAGCTCGGGGTTAGGGGCAGAGACCCAGTACTTC. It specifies CASSSGLGAETQYF.

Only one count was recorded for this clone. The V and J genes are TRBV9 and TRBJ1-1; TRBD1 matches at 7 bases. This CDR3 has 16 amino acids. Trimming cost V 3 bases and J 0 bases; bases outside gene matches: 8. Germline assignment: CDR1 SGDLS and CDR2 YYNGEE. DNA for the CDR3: TGTGCCAGCAGCGCTCTCCTGACAGGGTTGAACACTGAAGCTTTCTTT. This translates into CASSALLTGLNTEAFF.

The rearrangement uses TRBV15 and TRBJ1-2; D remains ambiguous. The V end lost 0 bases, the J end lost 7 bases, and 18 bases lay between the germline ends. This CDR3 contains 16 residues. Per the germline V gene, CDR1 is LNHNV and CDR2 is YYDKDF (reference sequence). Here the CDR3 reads CATSRDWQALLVGYTF. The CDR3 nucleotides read TGTGCCACCAGCAGAGATTGGCAGGCGTTACTAGTTGGCTACACCTTC.

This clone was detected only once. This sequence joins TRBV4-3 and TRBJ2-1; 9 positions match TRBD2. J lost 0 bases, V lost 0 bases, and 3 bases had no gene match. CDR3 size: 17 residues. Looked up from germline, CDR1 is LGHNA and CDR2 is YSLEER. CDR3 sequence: CASSQEVSGSSYNEQFF. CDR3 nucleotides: TGCGCCAGCAGCCAAGAAGTTAGCGGGAGCTCCTACAATGAGCAGTTCTTC.

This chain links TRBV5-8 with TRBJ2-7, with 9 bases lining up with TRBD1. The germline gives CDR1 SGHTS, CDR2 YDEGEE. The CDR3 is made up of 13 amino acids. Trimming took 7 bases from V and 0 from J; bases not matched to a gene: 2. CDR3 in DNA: TGTGCCAGCCGGGACAGGGACTCCTACGAGCAGTACTTC. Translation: CASRDRDSYEQYF.

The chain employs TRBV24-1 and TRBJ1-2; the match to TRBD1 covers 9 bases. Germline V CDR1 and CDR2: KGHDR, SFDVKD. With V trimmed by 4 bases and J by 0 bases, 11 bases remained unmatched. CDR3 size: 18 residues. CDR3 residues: CATSDYSTGGRANYGYTF. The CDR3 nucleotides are TGTGCCACCAGTGACTACTCGACAGGGGGTAGAGCTAACTATGGCTACACCTTC.

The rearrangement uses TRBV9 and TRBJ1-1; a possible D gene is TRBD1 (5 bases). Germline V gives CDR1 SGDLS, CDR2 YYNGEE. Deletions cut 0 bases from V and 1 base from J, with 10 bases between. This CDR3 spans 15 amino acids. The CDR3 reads CASSVGAGSNTEAFF. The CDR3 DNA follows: TGTGCCAGCAGCGTAGGGGCAGGGTCGAACACTGAAGCTTTCTTT.

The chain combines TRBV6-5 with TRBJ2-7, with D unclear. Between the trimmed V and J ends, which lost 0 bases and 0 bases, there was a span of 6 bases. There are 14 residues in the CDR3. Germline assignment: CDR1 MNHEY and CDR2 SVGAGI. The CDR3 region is CASSYSKSSYEQYF. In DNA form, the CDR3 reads TGTGCCAGCAGTTACTCGAAGAGCTCCTACGAGCAGTACTTC.

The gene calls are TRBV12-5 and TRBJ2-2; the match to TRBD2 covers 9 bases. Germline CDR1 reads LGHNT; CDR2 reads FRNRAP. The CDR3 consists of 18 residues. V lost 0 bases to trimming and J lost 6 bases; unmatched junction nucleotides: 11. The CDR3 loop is CASGLVMGLAGYSGELFF. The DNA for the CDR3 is TGTGCTAGTGGTTTGGTAATGGGGCTAGCGGGGTACTCCGGGGAGCTGTTTTTT.

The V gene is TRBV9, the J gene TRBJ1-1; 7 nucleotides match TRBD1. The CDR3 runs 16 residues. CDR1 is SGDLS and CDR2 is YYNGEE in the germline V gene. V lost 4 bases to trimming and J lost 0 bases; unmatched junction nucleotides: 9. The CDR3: CASSPSGGGMNTEAFF. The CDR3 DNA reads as TGTGCCAGCAGCCCCTCAGGGGGAGGCATGAACACTGAAGCTTTCTTT.

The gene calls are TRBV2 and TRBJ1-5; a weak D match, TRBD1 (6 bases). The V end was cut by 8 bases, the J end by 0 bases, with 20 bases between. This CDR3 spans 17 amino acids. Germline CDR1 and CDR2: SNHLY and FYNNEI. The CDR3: CASQDRTALNSNQPQHF. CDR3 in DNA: TGTGCCAGCCAGGATCGGACAGCGCTAAATAGCAATCAGCCCCAGCATTTT.

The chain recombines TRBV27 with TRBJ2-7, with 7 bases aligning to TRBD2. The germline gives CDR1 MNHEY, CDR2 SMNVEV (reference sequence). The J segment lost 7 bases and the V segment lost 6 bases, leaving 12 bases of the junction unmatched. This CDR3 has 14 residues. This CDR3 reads CASSPGRGGGEQYF. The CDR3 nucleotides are TGTGCCAGCAGCCCGGGGAGGGGAGGAGGGGAGCAGTACTTC.

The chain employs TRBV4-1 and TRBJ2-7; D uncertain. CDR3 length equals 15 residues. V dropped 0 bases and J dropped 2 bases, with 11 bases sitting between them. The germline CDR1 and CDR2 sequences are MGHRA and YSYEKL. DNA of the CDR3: TGCGCCAGCAGCCAAGATTCTGGACCGGCCTACGAGCAGTACTTC. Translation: CASSQDSGPAYEQYF.

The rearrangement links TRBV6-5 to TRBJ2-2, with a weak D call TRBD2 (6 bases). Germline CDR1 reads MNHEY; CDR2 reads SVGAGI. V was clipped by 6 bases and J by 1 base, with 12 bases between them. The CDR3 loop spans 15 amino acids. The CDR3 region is CASSQYSGNTGELFF. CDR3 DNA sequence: TGTGCCAGCAGCCAGTATAGCGGGAACACCGGGGAGCTGTTTTTT.

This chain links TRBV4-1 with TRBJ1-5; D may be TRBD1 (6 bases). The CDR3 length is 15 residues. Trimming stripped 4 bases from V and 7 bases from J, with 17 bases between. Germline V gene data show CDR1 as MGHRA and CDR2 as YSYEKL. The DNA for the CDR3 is TGCGCCAGCAGCCTAAGCAGGGGATCGGAGCAGCCCCAGCATTTT. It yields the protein CASSLSRGSEQPQHF.

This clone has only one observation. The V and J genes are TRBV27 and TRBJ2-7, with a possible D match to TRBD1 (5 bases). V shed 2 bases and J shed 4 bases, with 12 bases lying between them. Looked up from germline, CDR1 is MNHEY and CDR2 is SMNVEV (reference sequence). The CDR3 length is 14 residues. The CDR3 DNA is TGTGCCAGCAGTTTAATAACAGGTGTATACGAGCAGTACTTC. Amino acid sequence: CASSLITGVYEQYF.

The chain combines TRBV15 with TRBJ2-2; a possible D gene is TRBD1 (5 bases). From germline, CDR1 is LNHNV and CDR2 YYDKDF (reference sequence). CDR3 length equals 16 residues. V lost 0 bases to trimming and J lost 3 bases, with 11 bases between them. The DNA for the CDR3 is TGTGCCACCAGCAGAGATCAAGACAGCTACACCGGGGAGCTGTTTTTT. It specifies CATSRDQDSYTGELFF.

In DNA, the CDR3 is TGTGCCAGCGGGACGGAGGCAGGAAATCAGCCCCAGCATTTT. It yields the protein CASGTEAGNQPQHF. The J gene is TRBJ1-5, the V gene TRBV2; TRBD1 might be the D (5 bases). This CDR3 comprises 14 residues. V was shortened by 8 bases and J by 4 bases, with 15 bases between the two germline ends. Germline V gives CDR1 SNHLY, CDR2 FYNNEI.

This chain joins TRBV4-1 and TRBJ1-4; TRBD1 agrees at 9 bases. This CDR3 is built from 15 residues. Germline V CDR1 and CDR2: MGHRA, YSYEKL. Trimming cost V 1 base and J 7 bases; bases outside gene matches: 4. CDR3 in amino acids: CASSQVGDRAEKLFF. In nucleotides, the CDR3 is TGCGCCAGCAGCCAAGTGGGGGACAGGGCTGAAAAACTGTTTTTT.